The 22 T cell receptor beta chains reported below all come from one sample, sequenced in a study of T cells after yellow fever vaccination. MiXCR, applied by TCRdb to the 5' RACE reads, yields one record per CDR3 protein. The data contain 250,000 to 400,000 distinct CDR3 sequences, around 4.5% of them singletons. Material: PBMCs, obtained 15 days after the yellow fever booster vaccination. The receptors derive from a man aged 18 to 29 who received the YFV17D yellow fever vaccine.

In its sample, this clonotype was seen many times. V gene TRBV20-1 combines with J gene TRBJ2-7; a possible D gene is TRBD1 (5 bases). V gave up 1 base and J gave up 2 bases, with 6 bases separating them. Per the germline V gene, CDR1 is DFQATT and CDR2 is SNEGSKA (reference sequence). This CDR3 has 12 residues. CDR3 in amino acids: CSARGRAYEQYF. CDR3 sequence (DNA): TGCAGTGCTAGAGGCAGGGCCTACGAGCAGTACTTC.

This clonotype was observed a handful of times. The CDR3 DNA is TGTGCCAGCAGTTTTTCCGGGCACAGAGAGACCCAGTACTTC. This encodes CASSFSGHRETQYF. The chain links TRBV12-3 or TRBV12-4 to TRBJ2-5; no clear D. Trimming removed 3 bases at V and 4 bases at J, with 12 bases between. The CDR3 extends over 14 amino acids.

This clonotype has a count of ten or more. The J gene is TRBJ2-1, the V gene TRBV12-3 or TRBV12-4; 10 bases match TRBD2. V trimming: 5 bases; J trimming: 4 bases; junction bases outside the gene matches: 2. The CDR3 is made up of 14 amino acids. The CDR3 here is CASSPSGGYNEQFF. The CDR3 DNA sequence: TGTGCCAGCAGTCCTAGCGGGGGATACAATGAGCAGTTCTTC.

This clonotype was seen many times. This chain uses TRBV12-3 or TRBV12-4 with TRBJ2-7, with 8 bases fitting TRBD1. Trimming cost V 6 bases and J 3 bases; bases outside gene matches: 4. The CDR3 has 13 residues. In DNA form, the CDR3 reads TGTGCCAGCAGACGGGACAGGCTCTACGAGCAGTACTTC. Encoded protein: CASRRDRLYEQYF.

This clonotype was found many times. CDR3 amino acids: CASSFGVTDADTQYF. CDR3 in DNA: TGTGCCAGCAGCTTCGGGGTGACGGACGCTGATACGCAGTATTTT. This chain links TRBV7-9 with TRBJ2-3; D is perhaps TRBD2 (5 bases). Per germline, CDR1 SEHNR and CDR2 FQNEAQ (reference sequence). The CDR3 has 15 residues. Between the trimmed V and J ends, which lost 3 bases and 6 bases, there was a span of 16 bases. Variable domain in full (rest from reference TRBV7-9 and TRBJ2-3): DTGVSQNPRHKITKRGQNVTFRCDPISEHNRLYWYRQTLGQGPEFLTYFQNEAQLEKSRLLSDRFSAERPKGSFSTLEIQRTEQGDSAMYLCASSFGVTDADTQYFGPGTRLTVL.

This clonotype was seen ten or more times. The V and J genes are TRBV20-1 and TRBJ2-5; 8 bases are shared with TRBD1. J gave up 9 bases and V 5 bases, and 11 bases lay outside the gene matches. Germline values: CDR1 DFQATT, CDR2 SNEGSKA (reference sequence). The CDR3 has 13 residues. The CDR3 region has the DNA TGCAGTGCTGCCGACAGGGGTCTTGGGTCCCAGTACTTC. The encoded protein is CSAADRGLGSQYF.

This clonotype was counted many times. The chain is built from TRBV7-8 and TRBJ1-5; 7 bases map to TRBD1. Losses at the gene ends were 5 bases for V and 0 bases for J; bases not matched to a gene: 19. CDR1 and CDR2 from the germline V gene are SGHVS and FQNEAQ. This CDR3 has 20 residues. The CDR3 DNA is TGTGCCAGCAGCACCGCCCCCGACCCACAGGGGACGAGTAGCAATCAGCCCCAGCATTTT. This translates into CASSTAPDPQGTSSNQPQHF.

This chain uses TRBV7-9 with TRBJ1-4; TRBD1 might be the D (5 bases). The V end was cut by 5 bases, the J end by 4 bases, with 11 bases between. CDR3 length: 14 amino acids. The germline CDR1 and CDR2 sequences are SEHNR and FQNEAQ (reference sequence). CDR3 sequence: CASSRQNFNEKLFF. As DNA, the CDR3 is TGTGCCAGCAGCCGACAGAATTTTAATGAAAAACTGTTTTTT.

V is TRBV12-3 or TRBV12-4 and J is TRBJ1-2; D remains ambiguous. V shed 4 bases and J shed 7 bases, with 22 bases lying between them. The CDR3 loop spans 16 amino acids. DNA for the CDR3: TGTGCCAGCAGTTCGTCCTGGGAGGGCTTCCCTGGTGGCTACACCTTC. Its translation is CASSSSWEGFPGGYTF.

This clonotype was counted many times. CDR3 nucleotides: TGTGCCAGCAGCCGCGACAGGGGGACTGGAAACACCATATATTTT. As protein: CASSRDRGTGNTIYF. The rearrangement links TRBV6-5 to TRBJ1-3, with TRBD1 identical over 9 bases. Germline V gene sequence: CDR1 MNHEY, CDR2 SVGAGI. V shed 6 bases and J 2 bases; nucleotides not matched to a gene: 5. The CDR3 has 15 amino acids.

This clonotype appeared a few times. The chain employs TRBV18 and TRBJ1-5; D not certain. Germline CDR1 and CDR2: KGHSH and LQKENI. The CDR3 loop spans 16 amino acids. The ends were cut back, 5 bases at V and 0 bases at J, with 14 bases in the middle. CDR3 amino acids: CASSGSTRNSNQPQHF. The CDR3 nucleotides are TGTGCCAGCTCAGGGTCAACAAGAAATAGCAATCAGCCCCAGCATTTT.

This clonotype was seen ten or more times. The V and J genes are TRBV7-9 and TRBJ2-3; 13 bases agree with TRBD2. The V gene's germline CDR1 is SEHNR and CDR2 FQNEAQ (reference sequence). V lost 5 bases and J lost 4; bases outside the gene matches: 12. The length of the CDR3 is 18 residues. CDR3 sequence (DNA): TGTGCCAGCAGCCCGACTAGCGGGGGGTTGGCCCCGGCAGATACGCAGTATTTT. It encodes CASSPTSGGLAPADTQYF.

This clonotype occurred a few times. This chain uses TRBV6-6 with TRBJ1-3; no definite D call. CDR1 and CDR2 (germline): MNHNY, SVGAGI (reference sequence). The germline V and J ends were trimmed by 0 bases and 0 bases, with 9 bases remaining between them. This CDR3 comprises 16 residues. The chain's CDR3 is CASSYSSGGSGNTIYF. DNA of the CDR3: TGTGCCAGCAGTTACTCGTCGGGAGGCTCTGGAAACACCATATATTTT.

This clonotype appeared many times. V gene TRBV5-1 combines with J gene TRBJ2-7; 8 bases match TRBD1. The CDR3 sequence is 14 residues long. V lost 3 bases and J lost 0; bases outside the gene matches: 2. The V gene's germline CDR1 is SGHRS and CDR2 YFSETQ. The CDR3 is CASSSRGLSYEQYF. DNA of the CDR3: TGCGCCAGCAGCTCCAGGGGGCTCTCCTACGAGCAGTACTTC. The whole variable domain, remainder taken from reference TRBV5-1 and TRBJ2-7, is KAGVTQTPRYLIKTRGQQVTLSCSPISGHRSVSWYQQTPGQGLQFLFEYFSETQRNKGNFPGRFSGRQFSNSRSEMNVSTLELGDSALYLCASSSRGLSYEQYFGPGTRLTVT.

This clonotype has a count of ten or more. The J gene is TRBJ2-5, the V gene TRBV7-7; D gene ambiguous. The CDR3 spans 14 residues. Trimming took 1 base from V and 0 from J, leaving 6 bases between them. The germline gives CDR1 SSHAT, CDR2 FNYEAQ (reference sequence). This CDR3 reads CASSLGSYQETQYF. The CDR3 DNA reads as TGTGCCAGCAGCTTAGGCAGTTACCAAGAGACCCAGTACTTC.

The chain combines TRBV20-1 with TRBJ2-1, with D hard to call. The CDR3 runs to 13 residues. The germline gives CDR1 DFQATT, CDR2 SNEGSKA (reference sequence). Between the trimmed V and J ends, which lost 1 base and 4 bases, there was a span of 8 bases. The CDR3, as DNA: TGCAGTGCTAGAGGGTCCGAGTACAATGAGCAGTTCTTC. Its protein is CSARGSEYNEQFF.

This clonotype was detected many times. V is TRBV5-1 and J is TRBJ2-3, with D perhaps TRBD1 (6 bases). Germline V gene data show CDR1 as SGHRS and CDR2 as YFSETQ. The V end was cut by 6 bases, the J end by 1 base, with 12 bases between. The CDR3 contains 14 residues. CDR3 amino acids: CASNRERGTDTQYF. CDR3 DNA sequence: TGCGCCAGCAACAGGGAGAGGGGCACAGATACGCAGTATTTT.

V usage is TRBV9 and J usage is TRBJ1-5, with a weak D call TRBD1 (6 bases). CDR1 is SGDLS, CDR2 YYNGEE, per germline. The CDR3 sequence is 16 residues long. The V end lost 4 bases, the J end lost 5 bases, and 19 bases lay between the germline ends. CDR3 residues: CASSPSGGAGDQPQHF. CDR3 sequence (DNA): TGTGCCAGCAGCCCTAGTGGGGGGGCGGGCGATCAGCCCCAGCATTTT.

This clonotype was seen more than once but under ten times. CDR3 in amino acids: CAWSLMVINTGELFF. CDR3 coding DNA: TGTGCCTGGAGTCTAATGGTCATTAACACCGGGGAGCTGTTTTTT. The chain links TRBV30 to TRBJ2-2; D gene uncertain. The CDR3 extends over 15 amino acids. Germline V lookup: CDR1 GTSNPN, CDR2 SVGIG (reference sequence). V lost 2 bases and J lost 2, with 12 bases in between.

This clonotype was detected a few times. The chain links TRBV3-1 to TRBJ1-3, with D hard to call. The V end was cut by 7 bases, the J end by 2 bases, with 12 bases between. CDR1 is LGHDT, CDR2 YNNKEL, per germline (reference sequence). The CDR3 spans 14 residues. Here the CDR3 DNA reads TGTGCCAGCACCCCCCCCGGTCCTGGAAACACCATATATTTT. As protein: CASTPPGPGNTIYF. The complete variable domain, with remaining parts taken from reference TRBV3-1 and TRBJ1-3, reads DTAVSQTPKYLVTQMGNDKSIKCEQNLGHDTMYWYKQDSKKFLKIMFSYNNKELIINETVPNRFSPKSPDKAHLNLHINSLELGDSAVYFCASTPPGPGNTIYFGEGSWLTVV.

As for this clonotype: An end of the junction differs from the germline gene, which may be a read error. The V gene is TRBV6-2 or TRBV6-3, the J gene TRBJ2-1; D perhaps matches TRBD2 (5 bases). Germline CDR1 and CDR2: MNHEY and SVGEGT. The CDR3 is made up of 18 amino acids. The CDR3 bases are TGTGCCAGCAGCTACTCGATTCCCCCTGGGAGCTCCTACAATGAGCAGTTCTTC. Residues: CASSYSIPPGSSYNEQFF.

CDR3 sequence reads: CASSLSQRDQPQHF. The CDR3 DNA follows: TGTGCCAGCAGCCTATCCCAACGGGATCAGCCCCAGCATTTT. The chain recombines TRBV7-8 with TRBJ1-5, with D hard to call. Deletions cut 5 bases from V and 5 bases from J, with 13 bases between. The CDR3 runs to 14 residues. Germline CDR1 reads SGHVS; CDR2 reads FQNEAQ.